Shown below are 17 T cell receptor beta chains from a single sample sequenced in a study of blood T cell repertoires in COVID-19. This table comes from immunoSEQ multiplex PCR, and its TCRdb copy is limited to in-frame clones, with some not included. Here the sample spans 30,000 to 35,000 clones, about 86% being singletons. Sequencing was carried out using peripheral blood. The receptors derive from a woman in her 70s with active COVID-19.

The genes are TRBV14 and TRBJ1-4; TRBD1 matches 8 bases. The CDR3 runs 15 residues. In germline, CDR1 is SGHDN, CDR2 FVKESK. Trimming at V came to 6 bases and at J to 8 bases, leaving 11 bases not matched to a gene. CDR3 nucleotide sequence: TGTGCCAGCAGTCGACGGACAGGGCCGTGGGAAAAACTGTTTTTT. Translation gives CASSRRTGPWEKLFF.

The V gene is TRBV28, the J gene TRBJ1-2; D is unresolved. CDR1 and CDR2 from the germline V gene are MDHEN and SYDVKM. The V end was cut by 6 bases, the J end by 3 bases, with 5 bases between. The CDR3 has 11 residues. The CDR3 sequence: CASRRDYGYTF. The CDR3, as DNA: TGTGCCAGCAGGAGGGACTATGGCTACACCTTC.

The rearrangement links TRBV9 to TRBJ2-3; TRBD1 agrees at 8 bases. J gave up 2 bases and V 1 base, and 3 bases lay outside the gene matches. CDR3 length equals 15 residues. Germline values: CDR1 SGDLS, CDR2 YYNGEE. CDR3 sequence: CASSVSQGATDTQYF. CDR3 DNA sequence: TGTGCCAGCAGCGTAAGCCAGGGGGCCACAGATACGCAGTATTTT.

This rearrangement joins TRBV15 to TRBJ2-1, with D possibly matching TRBD1 (6 bases). CDR3 size: 15 residues. Trimming removed 4 bases at V and 10 bases at J, with 20 bases between. Per the germline V gene, CDR1 is LNHNV and CDR2 is YYDKDF (reference sequence). The CDR3 coding sequence is TGTGCCACCAGCACCCCCTTTCCACAGGGTTGGGAGCAGTTCTTC. This gives the protein CATSTPFPQGWEQFF.

This chain uses TRBV6-6 with TRBJ1-1, with 7 bases matching TRBD1. With V trimmed by 5 bases and J by 2 bases, 5 bases remained unmatched. The germline V gene encodes CDR1 MNHNY and CDR2 SVGAGI (reference sequence). This CDR3 contains 14 residues. CDR3 in amino acids: CASSQQGRNTEAFF. DNA of the CDR3: TGTGCCAGCAGTCAACAGGGGAGAAACACTGAAGCTTTCTTT.

The chain employs TRBV6-5 and TRBJ2-3; no firm D call. CDR3 length: 14 residues. Germline loops: CDR1 MNHEY, CDR2 SVGAGI. V was trimmed by 2 bases and J by 1 base, leaving 7 bases between them. The CDR3 nucleotides are TGTGCCAGCAGTTACCTGCAGGGCACAGATACGCAGTATTTT. Amino acid sequence: CASSYLQGTDTQYF.

The rearrangement joins TRBV7-9 to TRBJ2-3, with D perhaps TRBD1 (5 bases). CDR3 length: 14 residues. Germline V gene lookup returns CDR1 SEHNR and CDR2 FQNEAQ (reference sequence). V was clipped by 2 bases and J by 5 bases, with 11 bases between them. The CDR3 protein is CASSLSKGLDTQYF. The CDR3 DNA follows: TGTGCCAGCAGCTTAAGCAAGGGGCTAGATACGCAGTATTTT.

The chain recombines TRBV9 with TRBJ1-1; D is unresolved. This CDR3 is 13 amino acids long. Trimming cost V 4 bases and J 1 base, with 8 bases left between them. CDR1 and CDR2 from the germline V gene are SGDLS and YYNGEE. The CDR3 DNA is TGTGCCAGCAGCCCACAGCCGAACACTGAAGCTTTCTTT. Protein product: CASSPQPNTEAFF.

As DNA, the CDR3 is TGTGCCAGCTCACCACCCCGGACAGACTATGGCTACACCTTC. Encoded protein: CASSPPRTDYGYTF. This chain connects TRBV18 to TRBJ1-2, with a weak D call TRBD1 (6 bases). V gave up 0 bases and J gave up 3 bases, with 8 bases separating them. CDR1 and CDR2 from the germline V gene are KGHSH and LQKENI. This CDR3 region has 14 residues.

The chain couples TRBV5-1 to TRBJ2-3, with TRBD2 identical over 12 bases. J lost 6 bases, V lost 4 bases, and 9 bases had no gene match. There are 16 residues in the CDR3. CDR1 is SGHRS and CDR2 is YFSETQ in the germline V gene. CDR3 DNA: TGCGCCAGCAGCGCGCTAGCGGGGGGGGGCCTGGATACGCAGTATTTT. This translates into CASSALAGGGLDTQYF.

V is TRBV30 and J is TRBJ2-5, with D perhaps matching TRBD2 (5 bases). CDR3 size: 12 residues. V shed 4 bases and J shed 4 bases, with 10 bases lying between them. Per the germline V gene, CDR1 is GTSNPN and CDR2 is SVGIG (reference sequence). The CDR3 nucleotides read TGTGCCTGGAAGGCTAGCAGAGAGACCCAGTACTTC. Amino acid sequence: CAWKASRETQYF.

CDR3 protein: CASSSGTGTPYEQYF. The CDR3 DNA is TGTGCCAGCTCATCCGGGACAGGGACGCCCTACGAGCAGTACTTC. V gene TRBV18 combines with J gene TRBJ2-7; 9 positions agree with TRBD1. The CDR3 is made up of 15 amino acids. The ends lost 5 bases at V and 2 bases at J; junction bases unmatched: 7. Looked up from germline, CDR1 is KGHSH and CDR2 is LQKENI.

This chain connects TRBV28 to TRBJ1-6; D call uncertain. Germline lookup yields CDR1 MDHEN and CDR2 SYDVKM. Trimming stripped 3 bases from V and 8 bases from J, with 14 bases between. The length of the CDR3 is 15 residues. The DNA of the CDR3 is TGTGCCAGCAGTTTGGGCGACGGAAAGTATTCACCCCTCCACTTT. It encodes CASSLGDGKYSPLHF.

This clone was detected once. The rearrangement uses TRBV28 and TRBJ2-2, with D perhaps TRBD1 (8 bases). Trimming cost V 5 bases and J 4 bases, with 20 bases left between them. Germline V lookup: CDR1 MDHEN, CDR2 SYDVKM. The CDR3 is 17 amino acids. The chain's CDR3 is CASSPYTTGGGTGELFF. CDR3 nucleotides: TGTGCCAGCAGTCCATACACCACAGGGGGGGGCACCGGGGAGCTGTTTTTT.

This clone appeared a single time. The chain couples TRBV28 to TRBJ1-2; TRBD1 might be the D (5 bases). Germline V CDR1 and CDR2: MDHEN, SYDVKM. Trimming cost V 6 bases and J 3 bases, with 20 bases left between them. This CDR3 has 16 amino acids. The CDR3: CASSKPAVGGDYGYTF. CDR3 in DNA: TGTGCCAGCAGCAAGCCAGCGGTCGGAGGGGACTATGGCTACACCTTC.

The J gene is TRBJ2-5, the V gene TRBV27, with D perhaps matching TRBD2 (5 bases). Trimming took 4 bases from V and 4 from J, leaving 13 bases between them. There are 14 residues in the CDR3. Germline loops: CDR1 MNHEY, CDR2 SMNVEV (reference sequence). This CDR3 reads CASSSGRGRETQYF. DNA of the CDR3: TGTGCCAGCAGTTCAGGACGGGGAAGAGAGACCCAGTACTTC.

This clone appeared a few times. V is TRBV5-1 and J is TRBJ2-7; a possible D gene is TRBD2 (5 bases). V dropped 5 bases and J dropped 2 bases, with 14 bases sitting between them. Germline lookup yields CDR1 SGHRS and CDR2 YFSETQ. The CDR3 has 14 amino acids. CDR3 residues: CASRPGLGAYEQYF. The CDR3 nucleotides read TGCGCCAGCAGGCCCGGGTTGGGAGCCTACGAGCAGTACTTC.